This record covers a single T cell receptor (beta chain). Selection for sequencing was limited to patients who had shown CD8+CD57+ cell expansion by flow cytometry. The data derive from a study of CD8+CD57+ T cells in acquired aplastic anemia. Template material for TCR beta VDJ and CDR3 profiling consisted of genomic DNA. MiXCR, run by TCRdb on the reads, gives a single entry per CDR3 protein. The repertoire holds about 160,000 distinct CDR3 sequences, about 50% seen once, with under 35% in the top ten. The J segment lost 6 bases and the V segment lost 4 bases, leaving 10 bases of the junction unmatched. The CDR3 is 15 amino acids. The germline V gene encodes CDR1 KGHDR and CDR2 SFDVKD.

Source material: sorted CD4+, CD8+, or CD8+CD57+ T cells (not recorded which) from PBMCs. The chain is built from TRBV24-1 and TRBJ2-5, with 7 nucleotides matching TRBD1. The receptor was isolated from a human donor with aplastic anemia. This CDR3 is CATSDSTGLGKTQYF. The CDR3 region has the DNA TGTGCCACCAGTGACTCGACAGGGCTTGGAAAGACCCAGTACTTC.